This record concerns one T cell receptor (beta chain) sequence. These data originate in a study of blood T cell repertoires in COVID-19. Germline V gene lookup returns CDR1 ENHRY and CDR2 SYGVKD. The CDR3 is made up of 14 amino acids. V was cut by 0 bases and J by 4 bases, with 9 bases left in between. Sequencing used immunoSEQ multiplex PCR; TCRdb keeps in-frame clones, though not all of them. Of a few hundred thousand clones in the sample, 75% to 85% were seen once. V gene TRBV10-3 combines with J gene TRBJ2-5; D is ambiguous. The sequence was obtained from a man aged 40-55 years who had recovered from COVID-19. The sequenced sample was peripheral blood. The CDR3 region is CAISESLDVETQYF. The CDR3 DNA reads as TGTGCCATCAGTGAGTCGTTAGATGTAGAGACCCAGTACTTC.